This T cell receptor (beta chain) was retrieved from a study of T-cell memory formation after mild COVID-19 (dated by TCRdb to the early 2020s). Some background on the complete study: Most TCR sequence clusters were specific to one of the two donors. In a couple of donors, T-cell clones that expanded and contracted after mild COVID-19 were tracked by sequencing TCRalpha and TCRbeta repertoires over time. The cohort was made up of two young adult volunteers, one female and one male, who were previously healthy.

Ficoll-Paque density gradient centrifugation was the method used to isolate PBMCs. This clonotype was recorded many times. Its specific antigen is unknown. It has no much larger one-base neighbor in the sample; base qualities were not kept. Points the paper makes about the study in general: Contracting CD4+ clones turned up mainly in the CM and EM memory subsets, whereas EMRA was where CD8+ clones were enriched. Only a couple of mild cases were covered by the study, and larger cohorts that include severe cases with pre-infection samples were considered necessary. Some responding clones were detected in pre-infection memory, which suggested that pre-existing cross-reactive memory T cells had joined the SARS-CoV-2 response. SARS-CoV-2 specificity of the second-wave clones peaking on day 37 was not confirmed. Clones contracting from day 15 to 85 had balanced CD4/CD8 phenotypes, while a second wave expanding from day 15 to 37 was biased towards CD4+.

The CDR3 numbers 16 residues from cysteine through phenylalanine. The entry retains the CDR3 DNA only, 48 bases that are in frame from base 1. Here V drops 6 bases and J drops 9 bases, and the junction holds 14 bases not matched to any gene. CDR1 and CDR2 were assigned from the germline V gene (reference sequence) as MNHEY and SMNVEV. The sequencing machine was an Illumina NovaSeq 6000. TCRalpha and TCRbeta cDNA libraries were constructed by 5'RACE with constant-segment primers, with sample barcodes and unique molecular identifiers being introduced. RNA was extracted from every sample with Trizol reagent. Libraries were amplified in two PCR steps, with a second sample barcode and Illumina TruSeq adapters added in the second step. Sequencing of libraries was performed on an Illumina NovaSeq with 2 x 150 bp paired-end reads. From the authors' description of their analysis: Reads were demultiplexed and collapsed into UMI-guided consensus sequences with migec v1.2.7. Using mixcr v2.1.11, the UMI consensuses were aligned to TRA and TRB V and J templates and assembled into clonotypes. Expanded or contracted clonotypes were those called significant by both edgeR and NoisET, with noise models trained on biological replicates. For edgeR calls, the cutoffs were a false discovery rate-adjusted p below 0.01 and a log2 fold-change threshold of 1. As an exploratory analysis of dynamics, max-normalized trajectories of the 1000 most abundant clonotypes were examined by PCA with hierarchical clustering. Separately sequenced CD4+ and CD8+ repertoires were used to assign a CD4 or CD8 phenotype to each responding clone. TCRdb took the public reads, trimmed them with fastp at Q25, ran MiXCR for clone calling and kept in-frame beta chains. Rows are unified per CDR3 protein, each entry keeping the most common DNA and genes. V and J calls and clone size were set by TCRdb, not the authors. Here the sample has over 55,000 distinct CDR3 sequences; 12% occur a single time. The ten largest clones take up 24% of the sample.

This clonotype originated in a man younger than 30 who had mild COVID-19 (a few samples of this study predate the infection). The sample titles of this study are shuffled in the database, so cell type and time point are left out; the donor was told from shared clones. The chain is assembled from TRBV27 and TRBJ2-1; 10 junctional bases match TRBD2. The specimen sequenced was PBMCs or a T cell subset sorted from them (not recorded which). The DNA sequence is given as TGTGCCAGCAGACGACGACCTAGCGGGGGATCGTTTGAGCAGTTCTTC. It encodes CASRRRPSGGSFEQFF.